This is a list of T cell receptor beta chains from one sample in a study of human T cells and chemical hapten exposure. From the RACE reads, TCRdb called clonotypes with MiXCR, one entry per CDR3 protein. The sample records about 270,000 distinct CDR3 sequences, around 7.3% being singletons. The sequences come from whole blood, collected in connection with sensitization to the hapten diphenylcyclopropenone (DPC). The source of these receptors is a man younger than 30 with alopecia areata. Some clones in this sample may be carry-over from other donors' samples. Each CDR3 is given with its conserved first and last residue. The order of the fields is V gene, D gene, clone size, J gene, CDR3 protein, CDR3 DNA. A D gene is named only where the DNA matches it firmly. The size of a clone is reported for some rows only, either as once, few or many, or as a class for expanded clones.

V: TRBV7-3
D: -
size: -
J: TRBJ1-5
CDR3: CASSPNEREWMLCQPQHF
DNA: TGTGCCAGCAGCCCGAACGAAAGGGAATGGATGTTATGTCAGCCCCAGCATTTT

V: TRBV28
D: -
size: -
J: TRBJ1-3
CDR3: CASSLAGTIYF
DNA: TGTGCCAGCAGTTTAGCCGGCACCATATATTTT

V: TRBV20-1
D: -
size: -
J: TRBJ1-4
CDR3: CSARVASEWNEKLFF
DNA: TGCAGTGCTAGGGTCGCGTCAGAATGGAATGAAAAACTGTTTTTT

V: TRBV7-9
D: -
size: many
J: TRBJ2-7
CDR3: CASSLAGRAYEQYF
DNA: TGTGCCAGCAGCTTAGCAGGTCGTGCCTACGAGCAGTACTTC

V: TRBV4-3
D: -
size: -
J: TRBJ2-3
CDR3: CASSQGQLGVDTQYF
DNA: TGCGCCAGCAGCCAAGGCCAACTGGGGGTAGATACGCAGTATTTT

V: TRBV5-5
D: -
size: -
J: TRBJ2-2
CDR3: CASSLGPVNTGELFF
DNA: TGTGCCAGCAGCTTGGGTCCCGTGAACACCGGGGAGCTGTTTTTT

V: TRBV5-1
D: TRBD1
size: few
J: TRBJ1-2
CDR3: CASSLGTGASYSYGYTF
DNA: TGCGCCAGCAGCTTAGGGACAGGGGCGTCTTATTCCTATGGCTACACCTTC

V: TRBV7-2
D: TRBD1
size: -
J: TRBJ1-1
CDR3: CASSSNPRGRTEAFF
DNA: TGTGCCAGCAGCTCGAACCCCAGGGGGCGGACTGAAGCTTTCTTT

V: TRBV3-1
D: TRBD2
size: -
J: TRBJ2-2
CDR3: CASSQPGLAGGTGELFF
DNA: TGTGCCAGCAGCCAGCCCGGACTAGCGGGGGGCACCGGGGAGCTGTTTTTT

V: TRBV10-3
D: TRBD2
size: -
J: TRBJ2-3
CDR3: CAISRLAGGASTDTQYF
DNA: TGTGCCATCAGCCGACTAGCGGGGGGGGCATCCACAGATACGCAGTATTTT

V: TRBV6-5
D: TRBD1
size: few
J: TRBJ2-5
CDR3: CASNFDRGRQETQYF
DNA: TGTGCCAGCAACTTTGACAGGGGGCGTCAAGAGACCCAGTACTTC

V: TRBV28
D: -
size: -
J: TRBJ2-1
CDR3: CASSLFRPLYNEQFF
DNA: TGTGCCAGCAGTTTGTTCAGACCCTTATACAATGAGCAGTTCTTC

V: TRBV5-1
D: TRBD1
size: few
J: TRBJ2-1
CDR3: CASSLEGTGGDEQFF
DNA: TGCGCCAGCAGCTTGGAAGGGACAGGCGGAGATGAGCAGTTCTTC

V: TRBV7-2
D: TRBD1
size: many
J: TRBJ1-5
CDR3: CASSLKGQNQPQHF
DNA: TGTGCCAGCAGCCTGAAGGGACAGAATCAGCCCCAGCATTTT

V: TRBV2
D: TRBD1
size: few
J: TRBJ2-3
CDR3: CASRPDRGTDTQYF
DNA: TGTGCCAGCAGGCCCGACAGGGGGACAGATACGCAGTATTTT

V: TRBV5-1
D: -
size: few
J: TRBJ1-3
CDR3: CASSLEWARTSGNTIYF
DNA: TGCGCCAGCAGCTTGGAATGGGCCCGTACCTCTGGAAACACCATATATTTT

V: TRBV9
D: -
size: few
J: TRBJ1-4
CDR3: CASTIGQENEKLFF
DNA: TGTGCCAGCACGATCGGTCAAGAGAATGAAAAACTGTTTTTT

V: TRBV2
D: -
size: -
J: TRBJ2-3
CDR3: CASSPGWDPADTQYF
DNA: TGTGCCAGCAGCCCCGGTTGGGACCCCGCCGATACGCAGTATTTT

V: TRBV4-3
D: -
size: few
J: TRBJ2-1
CDR3: CASSQDPQGTGNEQFF
DNA: TGCGCCAGCAGCCAAGACCCCCAGGGGACGGGGAATGAGCAGTTCTTC

V: TRBV9
D: TRBD1
size: -
J: TRBJ1-4
CDR3: CASSAGTGEIVEKLFF
DNA: TGTGCCAGCAGCGCGGGGACAGGGGAAATTGTTGAAAAACTGTTTTTT

V: TRBV7-2
D: -
size: -
J: TRBJ1-2
CDR3: CASSPVKVTYGYTF
DNA: TGTGCCAGCAGCCCAGTAAAGGTTACCTATGGCTACACCTTC

V: TRBV7-2
D: -
size: many
J: TRBJ1-5
CDR3: CASSLTVQNQPQHF
DNA: TGTGCCAGCAGCTTGACAGTTCAAAATCAGCCCCAGCATTTT

V: TRBV27
D: TRBD2
size: -
J: TRBJ2-5
CDR3: CASKVAGDQETQYF
DNA: TGTGCCAGCAAGGTAGCGGGGGACCAAGAGACCCAGTACTTC

V: TRBV20-1
D: -
size: many
J: TRBJ1-1
CDR3: CSARRGDTEAFF
DNA: TGCAGTGCTAGGAGGGGGGACACTGAAGCTTTCTTT

V: TRBV28
D: -
size: few
J: TRBJ2-7
CDR3: CASKAYRSYEQYF
DNA: TGTGCCAGCAAGGCGTATCGCTCCTACGAGCAGTACTTC

V: TRBV6-2/TRBV6-3
D: -
size: many
J: TRBJ1-5
CDR3: CASSPPRTVLNQPQHF
DNA: TGTGCCAGCAGTCCTCCCCGGACAGTCCTCAATCAGCCCCAGCATTTT

V: TRBV2
D: -
size: -
J: TRBJ2-5
CDR3: CASSEARQETQYF
DNA: TGTGCCAGCAGTGAAGCAAGGCAAGAGACCCAGTACTTC

V: TRBV29-1
D: TRBD1
size: few
J: TRBJ2-2
CDR3: CSASGTVNTGELFF
DNA: TGCAGTGCCTCCGGGACAGTAAACACCGGGGAGCTGTTTTTT

V: TRBV4-3
D: TRBD1
size: -
J: TRBJ1-1
CDR3: CASSQANRGWTEAFF
DNA: TGCGCCAGCAGCCAAGCGAACAGGGGGTGGACTGAAGCTTTCTTT

V: TRBV6-2/TRBV6-3
D: -
size: -
J: TRBJ2-7
CDR3: CASSYDSGYEQYF
DNA: TGTGCCAGCAGTTATGACTCGGGCTACGAGCAGTACTTC

V: TRBV12-3/TRBV12-4
D: TRBD1
size: few
J: TRBJ1-5
CDR3: CASRGQGAYQPQHF
DNA: TGTGCCAGCAGGGGACAGGGGGCCTATCAGCCCCAGCATTTT

V: TRBV18
D: TRBD1
size: few
J: TRBJ1-1
CDR3: CASSGDSNTEAFF
DNA: TGTGCCAGCTCAGGGGACAGCAACACTGAAGCTTTCTTT

V: TRBV20-1
D: -
size: few
J: TRBJ2-1
CDR3: CSASPGWINNEQFF
DNA: TGCAGTGCTAGTCCCGGGTGGATAAACAATGAGCAGTTCTTC

V: TRBV7-9
D: -
size: many
J: TRBJ1-2
CDR3: CASSLTLTVSNYGYTF
DNA: TGTGCCAGCAGCTTAACCTTGACAGTCTCGAACTATGGCTACACCTTC

V: TRBV6-2/TRBV6-3
D: TRBD1
size: -
J: TRBJ2-1
CDR3: CASTPTGTGVPEQFF
DNA: TGTGCCAGCACCCCAACCGGGACAGGGGTTCCTGAGCAGTTCTTC

V: TRBV28
D: -
size: once
J: TRBJ2-1
CDR3: CASSSIRNERFF
DNA: TGTGCCAGCAGTTCGATACGCAATGAGCGGTTCTTC

V: TRBV20-1
D: -
size: -
J: TRBJ1-1
CDR3: CSAIGEGTEAFF
DNA: TGCAGTGCTATCGGTGAGGGAACTGAAGCTTTCTTT

V: TRBV6-5
D: -
size: -
J: TRBJ1-1
CDR3: CASSTWTEAFF
DNA: TGTGCCAGCAGCACTTGGACTGAAGCTTTCTTT

V: TRBV6-6
D: TRBD2
size: few
J: TRBJ2-5
CDR3: CASSYSGLAGGPEETQYF
DNA: TGTGCCAGCAGTTATTCTGGACTAGCGGGGGGCCCAGAAGAGACCCAGTACTTC

V: TRBV7-8
D: -
size: -
J: TRBJ2-1
CDR3: CASRSALNEQFF
DNA: TGTGCCAGCAGGTCCGCCCTGAATGAGCAGTTCTTC

V: TRBV29-1
D: -
size: -
J: TRBJ1-4
CDR3: CSVEDLTRDGVEKLFF
DNA: TGCAGCGTTGAAGACTTGACCCGGGACGGCGTTGAAAAACTGTTTTTT

V: TRBV4-1
D: TRBD2
size: many
J: TRBJ2-1
CDR3: CASSLGLAQGEQFF
DNA: TGCGCCAGCAGCCTTGGACTAGCGCAGGGTGAGCAGTTCTTC

V: TRBV4-3
D: TRBD1
size: -
J: TRBJ1-6
CDR3: CASSPGTGGNSPLHF
DNA: TGCGCCAGCAGCCCAGGGACAGGGGGGAACTCACCCCTCCACTTT

V: TRBV5-1
D: -
size: many
J: TRBJ2-2
CDR3: CASSLVQITGELFF
DNA: TGCGCCAGCAGCTTGGTACAGATCACCGGGGAGCTGTTTTTT

V: TRBV10-3
D: -
size: -
J: TRBJ2-3
CDR3: CAIRDGRSTDTQYF
DNA: TGTGCCATCCGCGACGGGCGAAGCACAGATACGCAGTATTTT

V: TRBV27
D: -
size: -
J: TRBJ1-1
CDR3: CASSSPGRYAFF
DNA: TGTGCCAGCAGTTCCCCGGGGAGGTACGCTTTCTTT

V: TRBV6-6
D: -
size: few
J: TRBJ2-2
CDR3: CASSTGFADTGELFF
DNA: TGTGCCAGCAGTACAGGGTTTGCGGACACCGGGGAGCTGTTTTTT

V: TRBV29-1
D: TRBD1
size: -
J: TRBJ2-7
CDR3: CSVLTGEEQYF
DNA: TGCAGCGTTCTCACAGGGGAAGAGCAGTACTTC

V: TRBV3-1
D: TRBD2
size: -
J: TRBJ2-3
CDR3: CASTGLAGASTDTQYF
DNA: TGTGCCAGCACTGGACTAGCGGGGGCAAGCACAGATACGCAGTATTTT

V: TRBV7-2
D: TRBD1
size: -
J: TRBJ1-2
CDR3: CASSPDRAPEGYGYTF
DNA: TGTGCCAGCAGCCCCGACAGGGCTCCCGAGGGCTATGGCTACACCTTC

V: TRBV5-6
D: TRBD1
size: few
J: TRBJ2-1
CDR3: CASSPTQGNEQFF
DNA: TGTGCCAGCAGCCCTACACAGGGGAATGAGCAGTTCTTC

V: TRBV6-5
D: -
size: -
J: TRBJ1-6
CDR3: CAEQGTSSYNSPLHF
DNA: TGTGCCGAACAGGGCACCAGCTCCTATAATTCACCCCTCCACTTT

V: TRBV12-3/TRBV12-4
D: TRBD2
size: few
J: TRBJ2-7
CDR3: CASSFEERGGSYEQYF
DNA: TGTGCCAGCAGTTTTGAGGAGCGGGGGGGATCCTACGAGCAGTACTTC